This T cell receptor (beta chain) was sequenced during a study of blood T cell repertoires in COVID-19. TCRdb keeps only in-frame clones here, not all; method: immunoSEQ multiplex PCR. The data contain hundreds of thousands of clones, almost 90% of them singletons. Germline values: CDR1 MDHEN, CDR2 SYDVKM. The CDR3 consists of 16 residues. Trimming at V came to 2 bases and at J to 1 base, leaving 5 bases not matched to a gene. The sequence was obtained from a woman in her sixties or seventies with COVID-19, enrolled during active disease. The gene calls are TRBV28 and TRBJ1-5; 7 bases map to TRBD1. The sequenced sample was peripheral blood. The CDR3 nucleotides read TGTGCCAGCAGTTTAAATAACAGGGGCAGCAATCAGCCCCAGCATTTT. The encoded protein is CASSLNNRGSNQPQHF.